A single sample is the source of the 17 T cell receptor beta chains below, sequenced in a study of a mutant IDH1 vaccine in newly diagnosed glioma. Regarding time point: week 5, during vaccination. A 20-mer mutant IDH1 peptide at 300 ug was injected subcutaneously with topical imiquimod. Clones were read by immunoSEQ multiplex PCR, and TCRdb kept only the in-frame ones, dropping some. Of roughly 54,000 clones in the sample, 70% to 90% are singletons; the top ten hold about 3.3%. No antigen is known for these receptors. The source material was PBMCs, sampled from a glioma patient whose treatment included an IDH1 peptide vaccine. The receptors shown here come from a man aged 25 to 45 with glioma.

This clone was counted between two and nine times. V gene TRBV18 combines with J gene TRBJ1-2; 7 bases agree with TRBD1. The V and J ends lost 6 bases and 4 bases, in that order; junction bases with no gene match: 8. Germline values: CDR1 KGHSH, CDR2 LQKENI. This CDR3 comprises 14 residues. This CDR3 reads CASSPEGQIYGYTF. CDR3 DNA sequence: TGTGCCAGCTCGCCAGAGGGACAGATCTATGGCTACACCTTC.

In this sample, this clone turned up a few times. The chain links TRBV7-9 to TRBJ1-5; 7 nucleotides align to TRBD1. Germline V gene lookup returns CDR1 SEHNR and CDR2 FQNEAQ (reference sequence). V dropped 5 bases and J dropped 6; count of bases not matched to a gene: 7. The CDR3 spans 14 residues. The CDR3 bases are TGTGCCAGCAGCCCGACAGGGACAGCTCAGCCCCAGCATTTT. Protein sequence: CASSPTGTAQPQHF.

The chain is built from TRBV2 and TRBJ2-7, with 8 bases aligning to TRBD1. V trimming: 5 bases; J trimming: 2 bases; junction bases outside the gene matches: 8. Germline lookup yields CDR1 SNHLY and CDR2 FYNNEI. This CDR3 is built from 15 residues. CDR3 nucleotide sequence: TGTGCCAGCAGTCCGGGACAGGAGCCTACCTACGAGCAGTACTTC. It translates to CASSPGQEPTYEQYF.

The chain uses TRBV6-5 and TRBJ1-1, with a weak D call TRBD1 (5 bases). The CDR3 has 15 amino acids. Trimming stripped 3 bases from V and 6 bases from J, with 17 bases between. The V gene's germline CDR1 is MNHEY and CDR2 SVGAGI. CDR3 loop: CASSYLLIGGSEAFF. The DNA of the CDR3 is TGTGCCAGCAGTTATCTCTTAATTGGGGGGTCTGAAGCTTTCTTT.

The chain combines TRBV30 with TRBJ1-4; no reliable D call. The V end lost 5 bases, the J end lost 4 bases, and 8 bases lay between the germline ends. The CDR3 is made up of 12 amino acids. CDR1 and CDR2 (germline): GTSNPN, SVGIG (reference sequence). The CDR3 loop is CAWGVYNEKLFF. The CDR3 DNA sequence: TGTGCCTGGGGGGTTTATAATGAAAAACTGTTTTTT.

The gene calls are TRBV5-4 and TRBJ2-5, with D possibly matching TRBD1 (6 bases). The V end lost 7 bases, the J end lost 0 bases, and 13 bases lay between the germline ends. CDR1 and CDR2 (germline): SGHNT, YYREEE (reference sequence). CDR3 length: 14 amino acids. CDR3 residues: CASEGDTYQETQYF. The CDR3 region has the DNA TGTGCCAGCGAGGGGGACACCTACCAAGAGACCCAGTACTTC.

The chain carries TRBV5-4 and TRBJ1-5; TRBD1 matches at 7 bases. Per the germline V gene, CDR1 is SGHNT and CDR2 is YYREEE (reference sequence). Losses at the gene ends were 1 base for V and 2 bases for J; bases not matched to a gene: 6. This CDR3 contains 16 residues. CDR3 in DNA: TGTGCCAGCAGCTTGAGGGGGCAGGGAGGCAATCAGCCCCAGCATTTT. Protein sequence: CASSLRGQGGNQPQHF.

The chain recombines TRBV9 with TRBJ1-1; D not resolved. The CDR3 covers 15 residues. Per the germline V gene, CDR1 is SGDLS and CDR2 is YYNGEE. Trimming left V 2 bases short and J 6 bases short, with 17 bases between. CDR3 nucleotide sequence: TGTGCCAGCAGCGTCACCGGGAGCCAGATCCCTGAAGCTTTCTTT. Translation gives CASSVTGSQIPEAFF.

The chain couples TRBV29-1 to TRBJ2-7, with TRBD1 matching 7 bases. There are 12 residues in the CDR3. V lost 6 bases and J lost 3; bases outside the gene matches: 5. CDR1 SQVTM and CDR2 ANQGSEA come from the germline V gene. The CDR3 is CSVVGDSYEQYF. The CDR3 bases are TGCAGCGTAGTCGGGGACAGCTACGAGCAGTACTTC.

This sequence joins TRBV7-9 and TRBJ2-3; 9 nucleotides line up with TRBD1. The germline gives CDR1 SEHNR, CDR2 FQNEAQ (reference sequence). The V and J ends lost 4 bases and 2 bases, in that order; junction bases with no gene match: 13. CDR3 length: 18 residues. CDR3 nucleotide sequence: TGTGCCAGCAGCTCTACAAAACGGGACAGGGATCACACAGATACGCAGTATTTT. This encodes CASSSTKRDRDHTDTQYF.

This clone was observed a single time. V and J are TRBV7-2 and TRBJ1-2, with D hard to call. Germline values: CDR1 SGHTA, CDR2 FQGNSA. With 1 base removed from V and 5 bases from J, the gap between germline ends came to 8 bases. The CDR3 is 13 residues long. In DNA form, the CDR3 reads TGTGCCAGCAGCTTAGATCGTTTGTATGGCTACACCTTC. It translates to CASSLDRLYGYTF.

This sequence joins TRBV7-2 and TRBJ2-5, with 7 bases matching TRBD1. V lost 2 bases, J lost 6 bases, and 9 bases stayed unmatched. Germline V CDR1 and CDR2: SGHTA, FQGNSA. The length of the CDR3 is 15 residues. The CDR3 coding sequence is TGTGCCAGCAGCTTACCGCATAAGGGGGCGAAGACCCAGTACTTC. Its protein product is CASSLPHKGAKTQYF.

The chain is built from TRBV7-8 and TRBJ1-2; D uncertain. CDR1 and CDR2 from the germline V gene are SGHVS and FQNEAQ. The V end lost 4 bases, the J end lost 4 bases, and 25 bases lay between the germline ends. The CDR3 covers 18 residues. CDR3 coding DNA: TGTGCCAGCAGCTCCATTAACAAAGCCTTGACACGGGGCTATGGCTACACCTTC. This gives the protein CASSSINKALTRGYGYTF. Based on the CDR3 plus reference TRBV7-8 and TRBJ1-2, the full variable domain is GAGVSQSPRYKVAKRGQDVALRCDPISGHVSLFWYQQALGQGPEFLTYFQNEAQLDKSGLPSDRFFAERPEGSVSTLKIQRTQQEDSAVYLCASSSINKALTRGYGYTFGSGTRLTVV.

In nucleotides, the CDR3 is TGTGCCAGCTCACCCCTTGGATCGGCTGTTGATACGCAGTATTTT. Translation gives CASSPLGSAVDTQYF. The chain couples TRBV18 to TRBJ2-3; no definite D call. The V gene lost 3 bases and the J gene lost 6 bases, with 16 bases spanning the gap. This CDR3 is 15 amino acids long. Per the germline V gene, CDR1 is KGHSH and CDR2 is LQKENI.

V usage is TRBV7-6 and J usage is TRBJ1-2; TRBD1 is a possible D gene (5 bases). V was clipped by 5 bases and J by 7 bases, with 11 bases between them. CDR1 is SGHVS and CDR2 is FNYEAQ in the germline V gene. This CDR3 comprises 12 residues. The CDR3 region is CASSPRGSGYTF. The CDR3 region has the DNA TGTGCCAGCAGCCCCCGGGGGAGTGGCTACACCTTC.

The chain couples TRBV5-5 to TRBJ1-1; no firm D call. Trimming took 0 bases from V and 4 from J, leaving 13 bases between them. The CDR3 has 15 amino acids. The germline gives CDR1 SGHKS, CDR2 YYEKEE (reference sequence). The CDR3 protein is CASSLAPALSTEAFF. As DNA, the CDR3 is TGTGCCAGCAGCTTGGCCCCGGCCCTGAGCACTGAAGCTTTCTTT.

This chain uses TRBV27 with TRBJ2-1; 8 positions agree with TRBD2. The CDR3 is 17 residues long. V gave up 2 bases and J gave up 0 bases; unmatched junction bases: 6. The germline V gene has CDR1 MNHEY and CDR2 SMNVEV (reference sequence). CDR3 nucleotides: TGTGCCAGCAGTTTAAACTCGGGGGGGTACTCCTACAATGAGCAGTTCTTC. Amino acids: CASSLNSGGYSYNEQFF.